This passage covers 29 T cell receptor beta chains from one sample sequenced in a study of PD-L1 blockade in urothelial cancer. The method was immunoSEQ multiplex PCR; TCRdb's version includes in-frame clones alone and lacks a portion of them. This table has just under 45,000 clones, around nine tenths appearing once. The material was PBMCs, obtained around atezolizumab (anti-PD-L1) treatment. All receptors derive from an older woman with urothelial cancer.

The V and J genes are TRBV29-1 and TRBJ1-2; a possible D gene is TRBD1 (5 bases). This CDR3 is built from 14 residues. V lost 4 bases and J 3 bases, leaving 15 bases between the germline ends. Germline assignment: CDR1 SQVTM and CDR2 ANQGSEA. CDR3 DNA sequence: TGCAGCGTTGCGGGACTCCTAACGGACTATGGCTACACCTTC. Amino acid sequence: CSVAGLLTDYGYTF.

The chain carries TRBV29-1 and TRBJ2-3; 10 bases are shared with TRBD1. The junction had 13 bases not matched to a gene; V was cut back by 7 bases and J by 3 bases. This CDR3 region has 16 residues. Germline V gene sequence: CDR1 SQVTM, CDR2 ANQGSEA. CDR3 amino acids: CSALGRGTGATDTQYF. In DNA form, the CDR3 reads TGCAGCGCCCTCGGGAGGGGGACAGGGGCAACAGATACGCAGTATTTT.

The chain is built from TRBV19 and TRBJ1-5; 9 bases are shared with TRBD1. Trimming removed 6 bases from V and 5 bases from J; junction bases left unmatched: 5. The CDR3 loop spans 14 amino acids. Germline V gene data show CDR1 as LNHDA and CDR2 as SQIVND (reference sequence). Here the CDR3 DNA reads TGTGCCAGTAGACGGACAGGGGTTTATCAGCCCCAGCATTTT. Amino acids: CASRRTGVYQPQHF.

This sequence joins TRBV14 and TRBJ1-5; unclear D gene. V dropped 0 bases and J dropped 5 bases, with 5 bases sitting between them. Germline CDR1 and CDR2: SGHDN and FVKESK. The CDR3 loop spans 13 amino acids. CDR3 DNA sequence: TGTGCCAGCAGCCAAGATCCGGATCAGCCCCAGCATTTT. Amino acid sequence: CASSQDPDQPQHF.

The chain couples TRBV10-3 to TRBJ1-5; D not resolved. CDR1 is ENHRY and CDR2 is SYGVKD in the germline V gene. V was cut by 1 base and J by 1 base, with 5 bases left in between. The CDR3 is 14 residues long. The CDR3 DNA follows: TGTGCCATCAGTGAGTTTTTAAGCAATCAGCCCCAGCATTTT. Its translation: CAISEFLSNQPQHF.

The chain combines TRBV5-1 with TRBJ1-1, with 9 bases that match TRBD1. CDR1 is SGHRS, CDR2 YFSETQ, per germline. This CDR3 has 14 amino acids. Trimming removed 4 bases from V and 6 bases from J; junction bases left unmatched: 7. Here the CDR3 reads CASSLGQGWAEAFF. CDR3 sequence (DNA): TGCGCCAGCAGCCTGGGACAGGGCTGGGCTGAAGCTTTCTTT.

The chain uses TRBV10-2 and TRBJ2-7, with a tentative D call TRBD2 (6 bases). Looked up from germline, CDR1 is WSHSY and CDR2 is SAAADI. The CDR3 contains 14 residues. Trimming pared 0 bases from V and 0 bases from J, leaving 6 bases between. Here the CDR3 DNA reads TGCGCCAGCAGTGAGTCGGGGGGCTCCTACGAGCAGTACTTC. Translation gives CASSESGGSYEQYF.

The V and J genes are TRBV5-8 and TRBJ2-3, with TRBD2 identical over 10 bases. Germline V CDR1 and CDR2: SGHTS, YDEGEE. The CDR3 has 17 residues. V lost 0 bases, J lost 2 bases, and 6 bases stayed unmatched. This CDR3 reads CASSLEGLAGATDTQYF. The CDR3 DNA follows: TGTGCCAGCAGCTTGGAGGGGCTAGCGGGAGCCACAGATACGCAGTATTTT.

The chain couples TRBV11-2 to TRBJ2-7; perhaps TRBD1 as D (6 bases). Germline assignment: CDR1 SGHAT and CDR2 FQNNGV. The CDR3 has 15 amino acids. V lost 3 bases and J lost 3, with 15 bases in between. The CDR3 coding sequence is TGTGCCAGCAGCTTGGGTGTGGCAGGGGTCTACGAGCAGTACTTC. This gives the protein CASSLGVAGVYEQYF.

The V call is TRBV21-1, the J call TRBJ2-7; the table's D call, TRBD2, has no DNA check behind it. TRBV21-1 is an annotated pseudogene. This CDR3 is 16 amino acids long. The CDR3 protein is CASSKFRGRGSYEQYF. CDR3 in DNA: TGTGCCAGCAGCAAATTTCGCGGGCGAGGGTCCTACGAGCAGTACTTC.

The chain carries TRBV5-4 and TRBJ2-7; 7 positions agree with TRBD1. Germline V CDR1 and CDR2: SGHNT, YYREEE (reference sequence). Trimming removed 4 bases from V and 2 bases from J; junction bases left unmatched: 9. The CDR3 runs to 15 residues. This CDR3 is CASSIDRDSTYEQYF. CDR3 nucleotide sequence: TGTGCCAGCAGCATAGACCGGGACAGCACCTACGAGCAGTACTTC.

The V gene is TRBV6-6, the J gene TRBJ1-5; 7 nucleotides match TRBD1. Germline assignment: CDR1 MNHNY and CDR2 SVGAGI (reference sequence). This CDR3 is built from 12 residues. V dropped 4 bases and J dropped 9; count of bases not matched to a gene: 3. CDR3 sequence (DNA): TGTGCCAGCAGTTCTACAGGGGCGCCCCAGCATTTT. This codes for CASSSTGAPQHF.

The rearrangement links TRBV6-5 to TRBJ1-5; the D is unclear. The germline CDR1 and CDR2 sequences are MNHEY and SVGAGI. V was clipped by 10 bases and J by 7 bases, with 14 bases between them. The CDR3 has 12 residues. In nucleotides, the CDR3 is TGTGCCACCAGGAACCCCGGGCAGCCCCAGCATTTT. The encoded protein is CATRNPGQPQHF.

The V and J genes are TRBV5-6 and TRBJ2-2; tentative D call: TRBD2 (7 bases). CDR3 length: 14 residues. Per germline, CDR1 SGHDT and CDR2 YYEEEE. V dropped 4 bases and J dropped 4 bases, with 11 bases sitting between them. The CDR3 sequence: CASSGGAGTGELFF. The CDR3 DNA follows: TGTGCCAGCAGCGGGGGGGCCGGCACCGGGGAGCTGTTTTTT.

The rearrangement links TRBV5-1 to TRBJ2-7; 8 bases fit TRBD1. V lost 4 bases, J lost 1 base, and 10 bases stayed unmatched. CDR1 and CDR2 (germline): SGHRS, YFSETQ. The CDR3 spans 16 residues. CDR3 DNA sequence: TGCGCCAGCAGCCTGGACGCGGGACAGGTTTCCTACGAGCAGTACTTC. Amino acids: CASSLDAGQVSYEQYF.

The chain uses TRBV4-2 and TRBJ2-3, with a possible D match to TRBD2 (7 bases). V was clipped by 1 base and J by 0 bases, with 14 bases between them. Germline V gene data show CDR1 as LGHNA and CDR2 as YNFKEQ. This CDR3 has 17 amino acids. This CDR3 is CASSQVLPGGSTDTQYF. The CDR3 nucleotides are TGTGCCAGCAGCCAAGTGTTACCGGGGGGCAGCACAGATACGCAGTATTTT.

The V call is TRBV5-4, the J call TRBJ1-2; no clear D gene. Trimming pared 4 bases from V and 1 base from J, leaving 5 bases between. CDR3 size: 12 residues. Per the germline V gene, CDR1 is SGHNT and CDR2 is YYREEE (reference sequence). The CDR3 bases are TGTGCCAGCAGCCCGTTTAACTATGGCTACACCTTC. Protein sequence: CASSPFNYGYTF.

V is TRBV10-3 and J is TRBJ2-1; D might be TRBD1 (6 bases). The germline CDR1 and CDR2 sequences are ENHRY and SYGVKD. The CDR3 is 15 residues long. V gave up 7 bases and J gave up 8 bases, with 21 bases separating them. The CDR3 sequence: CAITGHNKGTDEQFF. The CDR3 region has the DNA TGTGCCATCACGGGACACAATAAAGGGACGGATGAGCAGTTCTTC.

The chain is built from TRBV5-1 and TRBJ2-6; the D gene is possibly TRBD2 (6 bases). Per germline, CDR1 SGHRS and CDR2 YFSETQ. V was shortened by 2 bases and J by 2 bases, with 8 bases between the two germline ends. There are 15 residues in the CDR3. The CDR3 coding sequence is TGCGCCAGCAGCTTCGGGGGAGCTGGGGCCAACGTCCTGACTTTC. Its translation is CASSFGGAGANVLTF.

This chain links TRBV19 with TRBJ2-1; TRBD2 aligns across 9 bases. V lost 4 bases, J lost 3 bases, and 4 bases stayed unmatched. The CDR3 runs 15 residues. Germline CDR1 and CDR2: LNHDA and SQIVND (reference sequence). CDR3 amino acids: CASSRLADRYNEQFF. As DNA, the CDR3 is TGTGCCAGTAGTAGACTAGCGGACCGCTACAATGAGCAGTTCTTC.

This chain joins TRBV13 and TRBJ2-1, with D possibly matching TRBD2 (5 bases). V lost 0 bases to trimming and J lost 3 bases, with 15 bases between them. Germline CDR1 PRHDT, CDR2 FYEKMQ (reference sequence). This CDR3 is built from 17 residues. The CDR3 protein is CASSLGLSGGSYNEQFF. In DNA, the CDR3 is TGTGCCAGCAGCTTAGGCCTGAGTGGTGGGAGCTACAATGAGCAGTTCTTC.

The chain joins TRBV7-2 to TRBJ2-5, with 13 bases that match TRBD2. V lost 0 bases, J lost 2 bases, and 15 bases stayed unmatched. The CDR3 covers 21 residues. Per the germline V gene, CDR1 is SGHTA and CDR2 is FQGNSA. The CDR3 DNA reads TGTGCCAGCAGCTTAGCGCAATTAAGTAGGGGACTAGCGGGGCCTCAAGAGACCCAGTACTTC. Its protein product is CASSLAQLSRGLAGPQETQYF.

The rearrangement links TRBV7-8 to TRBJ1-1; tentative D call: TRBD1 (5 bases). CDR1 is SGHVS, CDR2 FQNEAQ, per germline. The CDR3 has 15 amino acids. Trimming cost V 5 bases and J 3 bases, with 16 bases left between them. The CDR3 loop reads CASSPPRGYDTEAFF. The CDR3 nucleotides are TGTGCCAGCAGCCCCCCTAGGGGATACGACACTGAAGCTTTCTTT. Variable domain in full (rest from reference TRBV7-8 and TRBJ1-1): GAGVSQSPRYKVAKRGQDVALRCDPISGHVSLFWYQQALGQGPEFLTYFQNEAQLDKSGLPSDRFFAERPEGSVSTLKIQRTQQEDSAVYLCASSPPRGYDTEAFFGQGTRLTVV.

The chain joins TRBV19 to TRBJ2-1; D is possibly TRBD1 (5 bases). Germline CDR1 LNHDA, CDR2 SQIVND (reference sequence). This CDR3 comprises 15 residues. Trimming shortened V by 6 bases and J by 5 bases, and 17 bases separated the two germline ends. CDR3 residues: CASRLSRVQHNEQFF. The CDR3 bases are TGTGCCAGTAGGCTTAGCAGGGTACAACACAATGAGCAGTTCTTC.

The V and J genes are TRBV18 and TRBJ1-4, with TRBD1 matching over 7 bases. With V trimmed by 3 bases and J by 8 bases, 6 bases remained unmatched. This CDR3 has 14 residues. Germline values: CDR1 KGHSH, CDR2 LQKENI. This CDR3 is CASSPRDRREKLFF. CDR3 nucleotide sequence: TGTGCCAGCTCACCCCGGGACAGAAGAGAAAAACTGTTTTTT.

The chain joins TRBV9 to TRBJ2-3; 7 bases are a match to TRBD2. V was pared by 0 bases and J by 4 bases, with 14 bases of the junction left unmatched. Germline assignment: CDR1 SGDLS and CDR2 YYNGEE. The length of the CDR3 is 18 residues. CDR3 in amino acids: CASSVGPGTTITADTQYF. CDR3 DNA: TGTGCCAGCAGCGTAGGGCCCGGGACTACTATTACAGCAGATACGCAGTATTTT.

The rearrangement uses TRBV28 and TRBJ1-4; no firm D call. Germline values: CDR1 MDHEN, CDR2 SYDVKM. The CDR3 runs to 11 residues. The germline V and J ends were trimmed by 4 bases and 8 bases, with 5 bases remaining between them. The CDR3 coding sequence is TGTGCCAGCAGTTCCAGAGAAAAACTGTTTTTT. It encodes CASSSREKLFF.

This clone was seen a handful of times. The CDR3 spells CASSDPLKGYEQYF. The DNA for the CDR3 is TGCGCCAGCAGTGATCCCCTAAAGGGGTACGAGCAGTACTTC. J is TRBJ2-7 and V is TRBV10-2, with D possibly matching TRBD1 (5 bases). The CDR3 length is 14 residues. Germline CDR1 and CDR2: WSHSY and SAAADI. The germline V and J ends were trimmed by 3 bases and 4 bases, with 13 bases remaining between them.

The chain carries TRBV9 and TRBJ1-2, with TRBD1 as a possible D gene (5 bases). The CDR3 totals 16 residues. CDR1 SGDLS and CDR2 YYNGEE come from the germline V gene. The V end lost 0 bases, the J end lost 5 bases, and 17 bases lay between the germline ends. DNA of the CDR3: TGTGCCAGCAGCGTAGAAGGGGTCTCAGGCCCTTATGGCTACACCTTC. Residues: CASSVEGVSGPYGYTF.